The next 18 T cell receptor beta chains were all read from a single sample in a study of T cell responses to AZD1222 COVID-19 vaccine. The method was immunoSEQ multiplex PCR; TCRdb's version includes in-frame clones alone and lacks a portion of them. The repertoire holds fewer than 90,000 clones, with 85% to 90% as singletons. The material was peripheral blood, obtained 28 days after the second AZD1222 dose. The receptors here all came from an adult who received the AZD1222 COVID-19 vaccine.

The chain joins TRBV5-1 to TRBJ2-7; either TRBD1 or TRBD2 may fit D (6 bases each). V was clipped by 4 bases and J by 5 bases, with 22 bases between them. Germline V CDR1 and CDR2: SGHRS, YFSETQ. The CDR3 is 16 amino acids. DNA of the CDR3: TGCGCCAGCAGCCCTAAGGCCGGGGGCGTATTCCACGAGCAGTACTTC. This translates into CASSPKAGGVFHEQYF.

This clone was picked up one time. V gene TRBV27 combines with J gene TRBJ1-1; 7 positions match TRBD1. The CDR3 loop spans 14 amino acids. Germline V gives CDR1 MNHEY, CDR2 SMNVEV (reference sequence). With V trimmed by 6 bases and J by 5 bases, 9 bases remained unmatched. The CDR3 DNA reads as TGTGCCAGCAGACAACAGGGGAGGGGTACTGAAGCTTTCTTT. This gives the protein CASRQQGRGTEAFF.

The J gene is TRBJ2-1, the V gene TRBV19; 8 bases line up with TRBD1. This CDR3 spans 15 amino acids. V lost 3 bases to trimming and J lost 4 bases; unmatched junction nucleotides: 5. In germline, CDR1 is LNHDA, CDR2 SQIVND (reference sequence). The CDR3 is CASSMRTGGYNEQFF. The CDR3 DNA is TGTGCCAGTAGTATGAGAACAGGGGGTTACAATGAGCAGTTCTTC.

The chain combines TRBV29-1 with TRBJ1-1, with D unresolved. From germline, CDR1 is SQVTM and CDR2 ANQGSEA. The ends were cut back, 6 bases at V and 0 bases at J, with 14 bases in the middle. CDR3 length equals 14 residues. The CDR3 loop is CSVIGGSMNTEAFF. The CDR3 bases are TGCAGCGTAATAGGAGGTTCGATGAACACTGAAGCTTTCTTT. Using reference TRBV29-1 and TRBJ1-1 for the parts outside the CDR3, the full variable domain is SAVISQKPSRDICQRGTSLTIQCQVDSQVTMMFWYRQQPGQSLTLIATANQGSEATYESGFVIDKFPISRPNLTFSTLTVSNMSPEDSSIYLCSVIGGSMNTEAFFGQGTRLTVV.

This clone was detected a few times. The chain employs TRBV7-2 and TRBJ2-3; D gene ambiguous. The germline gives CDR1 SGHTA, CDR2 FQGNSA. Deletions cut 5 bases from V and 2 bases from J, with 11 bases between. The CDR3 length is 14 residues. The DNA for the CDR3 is TGTGCCAGCAGCCTTAGCCGTTACACAGATACGCAGTATTTT. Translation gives CASSLSRYTDTQYF.

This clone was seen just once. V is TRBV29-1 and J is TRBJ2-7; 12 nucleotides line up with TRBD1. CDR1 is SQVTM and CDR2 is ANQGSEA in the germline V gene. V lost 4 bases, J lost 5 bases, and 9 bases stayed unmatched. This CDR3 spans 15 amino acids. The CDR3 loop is CSVVLGDRGPNEQYF. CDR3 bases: TGCAGCGTTGTGTTGGGGGACAGGGGGCCGAACGAGCAGTACTTC.

The CDR3 DNA is TGTGCCAGCAGTGCAGGGGTAAGACAGCCCCAGCATTTT. This gives the protein CASSAGVRQPQHF. The chain carries TRBV2 and TRBJ1-5; perhaps TRBD1 as D (6 bases). The V end was cut by 4 bases, the J end by 7 bases, with 11 bases between. Per germline, CDR1 SNHLY and CDR2 FYNNEI. This CDR3 is 13 amino acids long.

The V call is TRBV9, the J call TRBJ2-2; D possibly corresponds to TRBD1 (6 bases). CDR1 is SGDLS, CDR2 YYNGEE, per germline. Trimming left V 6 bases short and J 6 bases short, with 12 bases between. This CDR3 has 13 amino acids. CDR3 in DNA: TGTGCCAGCAACTTAGGACAGTCCGGGGAGCTGTTTTTT. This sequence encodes CASNLGQSGELFF. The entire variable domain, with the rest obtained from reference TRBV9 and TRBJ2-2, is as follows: DSGVTQTPKHLITATGQRVTLRCSPRSGDLSVYWYQQSLDQGLQFLIQYYNGEERAKGNILERFSAQQFPDLHSELNLSSLELGDSALYFCASNLGQSGELFFGEGSRLTVL.

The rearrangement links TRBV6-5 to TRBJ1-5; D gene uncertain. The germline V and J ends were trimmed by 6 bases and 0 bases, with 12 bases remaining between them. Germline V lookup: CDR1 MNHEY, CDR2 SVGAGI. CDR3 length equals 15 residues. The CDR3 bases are TGTGCCAGCAGCCCCCGAGGCTATAGCAATCAGCCCCAGCATTTT. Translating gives CASSPRGYSNQPQHF.

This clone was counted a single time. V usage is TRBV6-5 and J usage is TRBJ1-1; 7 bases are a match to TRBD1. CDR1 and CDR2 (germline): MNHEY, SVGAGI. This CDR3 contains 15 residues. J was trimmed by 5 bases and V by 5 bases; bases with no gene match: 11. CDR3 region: CASSLRGGGQTEAFF. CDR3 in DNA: TGTGCCAGCAGTCTCCGAGGGGGCGGACAAACTGAAGCTTTCTTT.

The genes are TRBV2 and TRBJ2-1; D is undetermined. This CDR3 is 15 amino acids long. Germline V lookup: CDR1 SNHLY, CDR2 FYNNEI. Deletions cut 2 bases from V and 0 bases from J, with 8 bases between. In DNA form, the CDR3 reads TGTGCCAGCAGTGAACTTCAAAGCTCCTACAATGAGCAGTTCTTC. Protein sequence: CASSELQSSYNEQFF.

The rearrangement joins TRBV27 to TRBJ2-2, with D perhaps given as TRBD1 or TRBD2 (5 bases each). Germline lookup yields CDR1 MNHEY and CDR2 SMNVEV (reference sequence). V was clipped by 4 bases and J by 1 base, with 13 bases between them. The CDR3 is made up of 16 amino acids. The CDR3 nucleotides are TGTGCCAGCAGTTACTACCTGGGGGTGAACACCGGGGAGCTGTTTTTT. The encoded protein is CASSYYLGVNTGELFF.

The CDR3 reads CASSSGTSGSYNEQFF. The CDR3 nucleotides read TGCGCCAGCAGCTCCGGGACTAGCGGCTCCTACAATGAGCAGTTCTTC. The chain carries TRBV5-1 and TRBJ2-1; the match to TRBD2 covers 11 bases. The CDR3 consists of 16 residues. Germline V gene data show CDR1 as SGHRS and CDR2 as YFSETQ. The ends lost 3 bases at V and 0 bases at J; junction bases unmatched: 2. Full variable domain (rest looked up from reference TRBV5-1 and TRBJ2-1): KAGVTQTPRYLIKTRGQQVTLSCSPISGHRSVSWYQQTPGQGLQFLFEYFSETQRNKGNFPGRFSGRQFSNSRSEMNVSTLELGDSALYLCASSSGTSGSYNEQFFGPGTRLTVL.

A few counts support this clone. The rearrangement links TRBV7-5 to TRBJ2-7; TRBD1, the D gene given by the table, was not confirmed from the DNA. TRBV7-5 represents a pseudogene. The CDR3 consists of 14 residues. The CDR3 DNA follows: TGTGTCAGAAGCCCGGGGACAGGGGATCACGAGCAGTACTTC. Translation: CVRSPGTGDHEQYF.

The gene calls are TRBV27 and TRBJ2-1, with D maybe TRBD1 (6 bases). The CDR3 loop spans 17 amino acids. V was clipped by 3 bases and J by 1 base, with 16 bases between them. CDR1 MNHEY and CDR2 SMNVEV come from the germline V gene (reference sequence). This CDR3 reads CASSFWVGGLSYNEQFF. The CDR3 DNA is TGTGCCAGCAGTTTCTGGGTTGGGGGCTTATCCTACAATGAGCAGTTCTTC.

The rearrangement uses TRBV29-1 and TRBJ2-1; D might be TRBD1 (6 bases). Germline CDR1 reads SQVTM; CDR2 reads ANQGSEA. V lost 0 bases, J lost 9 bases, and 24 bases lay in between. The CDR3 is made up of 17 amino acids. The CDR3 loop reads CSVEDLARQGGHREQFF. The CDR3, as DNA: TGCAGCGTTGAAGATTTGGCCAGGCAAGGGGGACACCGTGAGCAGTTCTTC.

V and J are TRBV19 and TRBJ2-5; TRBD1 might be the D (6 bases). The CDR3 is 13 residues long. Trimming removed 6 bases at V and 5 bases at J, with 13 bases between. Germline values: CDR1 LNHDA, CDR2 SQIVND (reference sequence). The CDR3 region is CASSKTGRETQYF. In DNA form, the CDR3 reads TGTGCCAGTAGCAAGACAGGAAGGGAGACCCAGTACTTC.

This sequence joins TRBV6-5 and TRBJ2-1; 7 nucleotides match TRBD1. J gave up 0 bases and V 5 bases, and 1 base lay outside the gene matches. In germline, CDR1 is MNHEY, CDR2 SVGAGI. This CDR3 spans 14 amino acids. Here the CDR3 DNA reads TGTGCCAGCAGTCGGACAGGCTCCTACAATGAGCAGTTCTTC. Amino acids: CASSRTGSYNEQFF.